The text below deals with one T cell receptor beta chain. The junction does not match germline at one end; this may be a read error. The roughly 17-31 mg bulk tissue piece was not sorted before simultaneous RNA and DNA extraction. Sampling of every tumor involved five separate regions. These included the tumor centre. TCR beta cDNA was reverse-transcribed from 450 to 500 ng of total RNA. The reaction used a constant-region primer and ProtoScript II reverse transcriptase. Three nested multiplex PCR rounds of slightly modified ARM-PCR generated TCR beta libraries. In the first two PCR rounds, TRBV1-TRBV30 forward primers were paired with a C-beta reverse primer, and each round lasted roughly 10 cycles. TCRdb fed the multiplex PCR reads into MiXCR, producing one record per CDR3 protein. The table records about 22,000 distinct CDR3 sequences, 80% of them present only once. This CDR3 comprises 18 residues. CDR1 is LGHNA and CDR2 is YNFKEQ in the germline V gene.

The data belong to a study of tumor-infiltrating lymphocytes in primary liver carcinoma. Sequencing was done on a sample of liver tumor tissue from sampling region 2. The subset was: tumor region T2, inferior pole. The rearrangement links TRBV4-2 to TRBJ2-7; 10 bases are shared with TRBD1. This receptor was obtained from a woman in her thirties with primary liver carcinoma and hepatitis B virus infection. CDR3 amino acids: CASSQGYLGQGGPREQYF. CDR3 sequence (DNA): TGTGCCAGCAGCCAGGGATACCTAGGACAGGGGGGACCGCGCGAGCAGTATTTC.